The rows below give T cell receptor beta chains drawn from one sample of a study of CD4+ T cells in melanoma. Libraries were prepared by immunoSEQ multiplex PCR; TCRdb keeps only in-frame clonotypes and omits some of them. The profile covers some 110,000 clones, with around 92% appearing a single time and 3.3% taken by the ten largest. Source material: peripheral blood. The receptors come from a human donor with melanoma. Each CDR3 is given with its conserved first and last residue. Fields, in order: J gene, clone size, D gene, CDR3 length, V gene, CDR3 DNA, CDR3 protein. The D gene is left open where the match is weak. For some rows the clone size is stated as once, few or many, or as a class when expanded; others skip it.

J: TRBJ2-6
size: .
D: .
length: 15
V: TRBV5-4
DNA: TGTGCCAGCAGCTTGGCCGGGGGCTGGGCCAACGTCCTGACTTTC
CDR3: CASSLAGGWANVLTF

J: TRBJ2-3
size: .
D: TRBD2
length: 16
V: TRBV28
DNA: TGTGCCAGCAACATCGCTCTAGCGGGGGTCGGGAATACGCAGTATTTT
CDR3: CASNIALAGVGNTQYF

J: TRBJ1-4
size: .
D: TRBD1
length: 16
V: TRBV27
DNA: TGTGCCAGCAGCCGGTATCAGGGGGCTACTAATGAAAAACTGTTTTTT
CDR3: CASSRYQGATNEKLFF

J: TRBJ2-7
size: once
D: .
length: 13
V: TRBV4-3
DNA: TGCGCCAGCAGCCAAGAACCCCTCTACGAGCAGTACTTC
CDR3: CASSQEPLYEQYF

J: TRBJ1-5
size: .
D: .
length: 13
V: TRBV7-2
DNA: TGTGCCAGCAGCACCCGGACAGATCAGCCCCAGCATTTT
CDR3: CASSTRTDQPQHF

J: TRBJ2-5
size: .
D: TRBD2
length: 15
V: TRBV27
DNA: TGTGCCAGCAGTCAATCCGGGACTAGCGTTGAGACCCAGTACTTC
CDR3: CASSQSGTSVETQYF

J: TRBJ1-1
size: .
D: .
length: 14
V: TRBV19
DNA: TGTGCCAGTAGTATACAGACCGTGAACACTGAAGCTTTCTTT
CDR3: CASSIQTVNTEAFF

J: TRBJ2-1
size: .
D: TRBD2
length: 16
V: TRBV10-3
DNA: TGTGCCATCACCCCGACTAGCGGGGGACTAGGCCATGAGCAGTTCTTC
CDR3: CAITPTSGGLGHEQFF

J: TRBJ2-7
size: .
D: .
length: 14
V: TRBV18
DNA: TGTGCCAGCTCACCAGTTCAGGGAAGGTACGAGCAGTACTTC
CDR3: CASSPVQGRYEQYF

J: TRBJ1-2
size: once
D: TRBD1
length: 14
V: TRBV5-1
DNA: TGCGCCAGCAGCACAGGGGAGGCGGACTATGGCTACACCTTC
CDR3: CASSTGEADYGYTF

J: TRBJ1-2
size: .
D: .
length: 12
V: TRBV4-3
DNA: TGCGCCAGCAGCCAAGTGGGGTATGGCTACACCTTC
CDR3: CASSQVGYGYTF

J: TRBJ2-2
size: .
D: TRBD2
length: 19
V: TRBV7-3
DNA: TGTGCCAGCAGCTCCCGACGACCCGGACTAAGCGGGAAGGACGGGGAGCTGTTTTTT
CDR3: CASSSRRPGLSGKDGELFF

J: TRBJ2-4
size: .
D: TRBD2
length: 17
V: TRBV28
DNA: TGTGCCAGCAGTCCCCCATCAGCGGGAGTGGCCAAAAACATTCAGTACTTC
CDR3: CASSPPSAGVAKNIQYF

J: TRBJ2-1
size: .
D: TRBD2
length: 15
V: TRBV7-3
DNA: TGTGCCAGCAGCTTCGGACTAGCGGGAGACAATGAGCAGTTCTTC
CDR3: CASSFGLAGDNEQFF

J: TRBJ1-2
size: .
D: .
length: 17
V: TRBV7-2
DNA: TGTGCCAGCAGCTTAGAGTTTCAGCTCCCATTTTTTTATGGCTACACCTTC
CDR3: CASSLEFQLPFFYGYTF

J: TRBJ1-1
size: .
D: .
length: 13
V: TRBV5-5
DNA: TGTGCCAGCAGCTTGGACAGGGACACTGAAGCTTTCTTT
CDR3: CASSLDRDTEAFF

J: TRBJ2-2
size: .
D: .
length: 15
V: TRBV9
DNA: TGTGCCAGCAGCGTTTCTAGGGGACGGACCGGGGAGCTGTTTTTT
CDR3: CASSVSRGRTGELFF

J: TRBJ1-1
size: .
D: .
length: 14
V: TRBV6-1
DNA: TGTGCCAGCAGGGGACTACTTCTGAACACTGAAGCTTTCTTT
CDR3: CASRGLLLNTEAFF

J: TRBJ2-2
size: .
D: .
length: 14
V: TRBV5-1
DNA: TGCGCCAGCAGCCCAGGTCCGGGCACCGGGGAGCTGTTTTTT
CDR3: CASSPGPGTGELFF

J: TRBJ2-1
size: .
D: TRBD2
length: 16
V: TRBV7-6
DNA: TGTGCCAGCAGCTTGGGGACTAGCGGAGTTTACAATGAGCAGTTCTTC
CDR3: CASSLGTSGVYNEQFF

J: TRBJ2-2
size: .
D: TRBD1
length: 15
V: TRBV6-1
DNA: TGTGCCAGCAGGGAAGACAGGGGTTGGGCCGGGGAGCTGTTTTTT
CDR3: CASREDRGWAGELFF

J: TRBJ2-1
size: .
D: TRBD2
length: 18
V: TRBV4-3
DNA: TGCGCCAGCAGCCAAGAACAGGTGGCTAGCGGGGGCTACAATGAGCAGTTCTTC
CDR3: CASSQEQVASGGYNEQFF

J: TRBJ1-1
size: once
D: TRBD1
length: 19
V: TRBV28
DNA: TGTGCCAGCAGTTTATCCTATCCCCGGACAGGCTACATGAACACTGAAGCTTTCTTT
CDR3: CASSLSYPRTGYMNTEAFF

J: TRBJ1-4
size: .
D: .
length: 13
V: TRBV6-1
DNA: TGTGCCAGCAGTGGGGGGTACAATGAAAAACTGTTTTTT
CDR3: CASSGGYNEKLFF

J: TRBJ2-5
size: .
D: TRBD2
length: 16
V: TRBV5-4
DNA: TGTGCCAGCAGCTCGGGACTAGCGGGGAAGAGAGAGACCCAGTACTTC
CDR3: CASSSGLAGKRETQYF

J: TRBJ2-7
size: .
D: .
length: 12
V: TRBV7-9
DNA: TGTGCCAGCAGCTTTGGACAGTACGAGCAGTACTTC
CDR3: CASSFGQYEQYF

J: TRBJ2-5
size: .
D: .
length: 15
V: TRBV4-3
DNA: TGCGCCAGCAGCCAAGAATGGGACTTCCAAGAGACCCAGTACTTC
CDR3: CASSQEWDFQETQYF

J: TRBJ2-1
size: .
D: .
length: 14
V: TRBV29-1
DNA: TGCAGCGTTGAGGGCCCGAGCTCCTACAATGAGCAGTTCTTC
CDR3: CSVEGPSSYNEQFF

J: TRBJ1-1
size: .
D: .
length: 14
V: TRBV19
DNA: TGTGCCAGTAGGACCGGACAGACGAACACTGAAGCTTTCTTT
CDR3: CASRTGQTNTEAFF

J: TRBJ1-1
size: .
D: .
length: 13
V: TRBV7-6
DNA: TGTGCCAGCAGCATCGACGGAAACACTGAAGCTTTCTTT
CDR3: CASSIDGNTEAFF

J: TRBJ2-3
size: .
D: .
length: 15
V: TRBV10-3
DNA: TGTGCCCACTCGGCGTCGGGAGCTGAGACAGATACGCAGTATTTT
CDR3: CAHSASGAETDTQYF

J: TRBJ2-7
size: .
D: TRBD1
length: 15
V: TRBV7-9
DNA: TGTGCCAGCAGCATACGGACAGGTGGGGAGAACGAGCAGTACTTC
CDR3: CASSIRTGGENEQYF

J: TRBJ2-1
size: once
D: TRBD2
length: 16
V: TRBV5-1
DNA: TGCGCCAGCAGCTTGGTACTAGCGGGGGGCAGTAATGAGCAGTTCTTC
CDR3: CASSLVLAGGSNEQFF

J: TRBJ2-7
size: .
D: TRBD2
length: 16
V: TRBV19
DNA: TGTGCCAGTAGTACTAAAAAACCGGGAGGCTCCTACGAGCAGTACTTC
CDR3: CASSTKKPGGSYEQYF

J: TRBJ1-1
size: .
D: .
length: 13
V: TRBV11-2
DNA: TGTGCCAGCAGCTTCCAGGGCGGCACTGAAGCTTTCTTT
CDR3: CASSFQGGTEAFF

J: TRBJ2-2
size: .
D: TRBD2
length: 14
V: TRBV6-5
DNA: TGTGCCAGCAGGCTAGCGGGGGGGGCCGGGGAGCTGTTTTTT
CDR3: CASRLAGGAGELFF

J: TRBJ2-1
size: .
D: .
length: 13
V: TRBV7-6
DNA: TGTGCCAGCAGCTCCTCCCTAGGCAATGAGCAGTTCTTC
CDR3: CASSSSLGNEQFF

J: TRBJ2-7
size: .
D: .
length: 13
V: TRBV19
DNA: TGTGCCAGACCACGGGCGCTGGCCTACGAGCAGTACTTC
CDR3: CARPRALAYEQYF

J: TRBJ2-3
size: .
D: .
length: 15
V: TRBV5-1
DNA: TGCGCCAGCAGCGCGAGCCATTACCGCACAGATACGCAGTATTTT
CDR3: CASSASHYRTDTQYF

J: TRBJ1-1
size: .
D: TRBD1
length: 14
V: TRBV2
DNA: TGTGCCAGCAACGGACAGGGGGCGGACACTGAAGCTTTCTTT
CDR3: CASNGQGADTEAFF

J: TRBJ1-2
size: .
D: .
length: 15
V: TRBV4-3
DNA: TGCGCCAGCAGCCAAGAGACTGGGGACGCGGGAGGCTACACCTTC
CDR3: CASSQETGDAGGYTF

J: TRBJ2-4
size: .
D: .
length: 14
V: TRBV2
DNA: TGTGCCAGCAGGCTAGGGTCTGCGAAAAACATTCAGTACTTC
CDR3: CASRLGSAKNIQYF

J: TRBJ2-3
size: .
D: .
length: 14
V: TRBV5-4
DNA: TGTGCCAGCAGCCTACGGGACGGCACAGATACGCAGTATTTT
CDR3: CASSLRDGTDTQYF

J: TRBJ2-4
size: .
D: .
length: 14
V: TRBV30
DNA: TGTGCCTGGACTGTAGGGGGGCCCAAAAACATTCAGTACTTC
CDR3: CAWTVGGPKNIQYF

J: TRBJ1-5
size: .
D: .
length: 15
V: TRBV27
DNA: TGTGCCAGCAGCTCAGGACATTATAGCAATCAGCCCCAGCATTTT
CDR3: CASSSGHYSNQPQHF

J: TRBJ1-6
size: .
D: .
length: 17
V: TRBV27
DNA: TGTGCCAGCAGTTCCCTATCCACCCAGGGAACTAATTCACCCCTCCACTTT
CDR3: CASSSLSTQGTNSPLHF

J: TRBJ2-7
size: .
D: .
length: 13
V: TRBV5-1
DNA: TGCGCCAGCAGCTTGGTTGGCCACTACGAGCAGTACTTC
CDR3: CASSLVGHYEQYF

J: TRBJ1-4
size: .
D: .
length: 14
V: TRBV10-3
DNA: TGTGCCATCAGTGAGGGCAGGGGAGGTGAAAAACTGTTTTTT
CDR3: CAISEGRGGEKLFF

J: TRBJ2-3
size: .
D: .
length: 15
V: TRBV27
DNA: TGTGCCAGCAGTTCCGGGACGCAGAACACAGATACGCAGTATTTT
CDR3: CASSSGTQNTDTQYF

J: TRBJ2-3
size: .
D: TRBD1
length: 14
V: TRBV7-8
DNA: TGTGCCAGCAGCTTAGGACAGGGTAGAGATACGCAGTATTTT
CDR3: CASSLGQGRDTQYF

J: TRBJ2-3
size: .
D: .
length: 14
V: TRBV2
DNA: TGTGCCAGCGGGTGGGGGGAGAGGACAGATACGCAGTATTTT
CDR3: CASGWGERTDTQYF

J: TRBJ2-1
size: .
D: .
length: 14
V: TRBV5-1
DNA: TGCGCCAGCGATGCCGGGGAACACTACAATGAGCAGTTCTTC
CDR3: CASDAGEHYNEQFF

J: TRBJ1-5
size: .
D: .
length: 17
V: TRBV19
DNA: TGTGCCAGTAGTATCGTATTCAGCCACAATAGCAATCAGCCCCAGCATTTT
CDR3: CASSIVFSHNSNQPQHF

J: TRBJ1-1
size: few
D: .
length: 13
V: TRBV7-2
DNA: TGTGCCAGCAGCTTAGCTTTGGGGACCGAAGCTTTCTTT
CDR3: CASSLALGTEAFF

J: TRBJ2-5
size: once
D: .
length: 15
V: TRBV7-9
DNA: TGTGCCAGCAGCTTTGGTAGCAGTAACCAAGAGACCCAGTACTTC
CDR3: CASSFGSSNQETQYF

J: TRBJ1-4
size: .
D: .
length: 14
V: TRBV14
DNA: TGTGCCAGCAGCCGGCAGGGATCGGTTGAAAAACTGTTTTTT
CDR3: CASSRQGSVEKLFF

J: TRBJ2-3
size: .
D: TRBD2
length: 13
V: TRBV7-2
DNA: TGTGTAGCGTCCCGGGGGGGCACAGATACGCAGTATTTT
CDR3: CVASRGGTDTQYF

J: TRBJ2-3
size: .
D: TRBD2
length: 16
V: TRBV18
DNA: TGTGCCAGCTCACCTGGACTAGCGGGGGGTGGAGATACGCAGTATTTT
CDR3: CASSPGLAGGGDTQYF

J: TRBJ2-5
size: .
D: .
length: 14
V: TRBV5-4
DNA: TGTGCCAGCAGCCTTGTACCTGAGGGAGAGACCCAGTACTTC
CDR3: CASSLVPEGETQYF

J: TRBJ2-2
size: .
D: .
length: 15
V: TRBV19
DNA: TGTGCCAGTATTTGGGCACATAAGAACACCGGGGAGCTGTTTTTT
CDR3: CASIWAHKNTGELFF